This TCR beta chain was obtained from a study of response to subunit inactivated influenza vaccine. Germline values: CDR1 MNHEY, CDR2 SMNVEV (reference sequence). The CDR3 is 13 residues long. The V and J ends lost 6 bases and 5 bases, in that order; junction bases with no gene match: 4. This clonotype was seen more than once but under ten times. Its antigen is unknown. TCRdb ran MiXCR on the RT-PCR reads and lists one entry per CDR3 protein. This sample has 450,000 to 600,000 distinct CDR3 sequences; about 8% occur once, and the top ten carry roughly 13%. General study results and limits: Authors suggested each seasonal influenza vaccination recruits few new T cells.

This specimen consisted of PBMCs from blood, obtained less than 25 months after vaccination. This chain joins TRBV27 and TRBJ2-7, with 10 bases that match TRBD1. This receptor was identified in a man aged 50-75 years who received an inactivated influenza vaccine. CDR3 protein: CASRRTGGNEQYF. As DNA, the CDR3 is TGTGCCAGCAGGAGGACAGGGGGGAACGAGCAGTACTTC.